Sequencing of this T cell receptor beta chain was carried out in a study of OX40 agonist ivuxolimab in advanced cancers. Generated by immunoSEQ multiplex PCR, the TCRdb table keeps only in-frame clones and is missing some. The sample yields approximately 80,000 clones, roughly 87% seen once. CDR1 MNHEY and CDR2 SMNVEV come from the germline V gene (reference sequence). Trimming pared 2 bases from V and 6 bases from J, leaving 17 bases between. This CDR3 comprises 16 residues. The clonotype was recovered from an adult with an advanced solid tumor such as melanoma, head and neck, liver or kidney cancer. The chain joins TRBV27 to TRBJ1-5; D perhaps matches TRBD1 (6 bases). This material consisted of CD4+ or CD8+ T cells sorted from blood, taken in a trial of the OX40 agonist ivuxolimab. The CDR3 DNA is TGTGCCAGCAGTTTAACGGGGCAGGGGCGAGCTCAGCCCCAGCATTTT. This encodes CASSLTGQGRAQPQHF.